The T cell receptor (beta chain) described here comes from a study of blood T cell repertoires in COVID-19. Study-level information: Sites across the United States, Italy and Spain contributed samples from acute and convalescent COVID-19.

Germline lookup yields CDR1 LGHDT and CDR2 YNNKEL (reference sequence). Trimming removed 3 bases at V and 0 bases at J, with 12 bases between. This CDR3 is built from 16 residues. Measured with immunoSEQ multiplex PCR; TCRdb has only the in-frame clones, and not every one. This table holds roughly 150,000 clones, 90% found once. Material: peripheral blood. This receptor was taken from a man in his 60s with active or convalescent COVID-19. This chain joins TRBV3-1 (or the pseudogene TRBV3-2) and TRBJ1-3, with D hard to call. The CDR3 sequence is CASSQRSGPSGNTIYF. The CDR3 DNA follows: TGTGCCAGCAGCCAGAGGTCGGGTCCCTCTGGAAACACCATATATTTT.